A single T cell receptor (beta chain) is shown here with its context. No antigen is known for it. ViraFEST expansion of antigen-specific CD4+ T cells with viral peptide pools preceded sequencing. CD4+ T cell isolation took place after 10 days of culture. Testing of the vaccine recipients showed negative nucleocapsid antibodies and no prior SARS-CoV-2 infection. Sequenced by immunoSEQ multiplex PCR; TCRdb stores in-frame clones only, minus some. This sample yields 35,000 to 45,000 clones, of which around 80% are seen a single time; roughly a tenth belongs to the top ten. The sample originates from a study of vaccination effects on CD4 cells after COVID-19. V lost 7 bases, J lost 2 bases, and 10 bases lay in between. CDR3 length: 13 residues. Germline CDR1 is KGHDR and CDR2 is SFDVKD.

The rearrangement links TRBV24-1 to TRBJ2-5; the D call may be TRBD1 or TRBD2 (6 bases each). This sequence originates from a human donor who received a COVID-19 vaccine. Sequencing was performed on CD4+ T cells from PBMCs cultured with SARS-CoV-2 spike peptides, taken before COVID-19 vaccination. The CDR3 DNA follows: TGTGCCACCAGGAAGGGGGGACAAGAGACCCAGTACTTC. Translating gives CATRKGGQETQYF.